The T cell receptor beta chain described here comes from a study of blood T cell repertoires in COVID-19. TCRdb's copy holds only in-frame clones and misses some; the assay was immunoSEQ multiplex PCR. The sample includes over 150,000 clones, about 80% of them seen just once. There are 15 residues in the CDR3. Germline assignment: CDR1 SGHKS and CDR2 YYEKEE (reference sequence). The ends were cut back, 6 bases at V and 0 bases at J, with 13 bases in the middle. The chain links TRBV5-5 to TRBJ1-3, with D possibly TRBD1 on 5 matching bases. The specimen was peripheral blood. The clonotype was recovered from a man aged 65 to 79 with active or convalescent COVID-19. CDR3 nucleotides: TGTGCCAGCACCTACAGGTCACTCTCTGGAAACACCATATATTTT. This sequence encodes CASTYRSLSGNTIYF.